The source of this T cell receptor (beta chain) is a study of T cell responses to AZD1222 COVID-19 vaccine. Some clones are missing from TCRdb's copy, which holds only in-frame ones; the method was immunoSEQ multiplex PCR. The sample yields 100,000 to 120,000 clones, approximately 90% seen once. Remarks on this clone: Its target is not known.

Germline CDR1 reads MNHEY; CDR2 reads SMNVEV (reference sequence). With 5 bases removed from V and 4 bases from J, the gap between germline ends came to 21 bases. The CDR3 has 16 amino acids. General study points: Just six people given AZD1222 tested seropositive at baseline.

This receptor was identified in an adult in good health. This chain uses TRBV27 with TRBJ2-7, with D tentatively TRBD1 (6 bases). The sequenced sample was peripheral blood, obtained on day 0 of AZD1222 vaccination. The CDR3 reads CASSPTGRIRSYEQYF. CDR3 nucleotides: TGTGCCAGCAGTCCTACAGGGCGAATTCGTTCGTACGAGCAGTACTTC.